These T cell receptor beta chains were read from a single sample in a study of blood T cell repertoires in COVID-19. Profiling relied on immunoSEQ multiplex PCR, and the TCRdb table lists in-frame clones only, not all of them. The table lists over 5,000 clones, around 90% of them singletons. Sequenced material: peripheral blood. These receptors all stem from a man between 60 and 75 years old with acute or convalescent COVID-19. Each CDR3 is given with its conserved first and last residue. The D gene is left open where the match is weak. Size is stated for part of the rows, as once, few or many counts, or as a class when the clone is expanded.

TRBV5-1	.	.	TRBJ2-3	CASSLARVGTDTQYF	TGCGCCAGCAGCTTGGCCAGGGTAGGCACAGATACGCAGTATTTT
TRBV7-2	TRBD1	once	TRBJ2-7	CASSPRTGNYEQYF	TGTGCCAGCAGCCCAAGGACAGGGAACTACGAGCAGTACTTC
TRBV30	.	.	TRBJ1-6	CAWSDQGNSPLHF	TGTGCCTGGAGTGACCAGGGAAATTCACCCCTCCACTTT
TRBV11-2	TRBD2	once	TRBJ2-1	CASSPPGGLAGSDEQFF	TGTGCCAGCAGCCCACCCGGGGGACTAGCGGGATCAGATGAGCAGTTCTTC
TRBV19	.	.	TRBJ2-3	CASSISLTDTQYF	TGTGCCAGTAGTATCTCCCTCACAGATACGCAGTATTTT
TRBV9	.	.	TRBJ1-6	CASSGTGHYNSPLHF	TGTGCCAGCAGCGGGACGGGACACTATAATTCACCCCTCCACTTT
TRBV7-2	.	.	TRBJ1-1	CASSLQGPNTEAFF	TGTGCCAGCAGCTTACAGGGCCCGAACACTGAAGCTTTCTTT
TRBV27	.	few	TRBJ2-1	CASSPNLGFKVFF	TGTGCCAGCAGTCCCAACCTCGGGTTCAAGGTGTTCTTC
TRBV10-2	TRBD2	.	TRBJ2-7	CASRLNLGLAGTYEQYF	TGCGCCAGCAGGTTGAACTTGGGGCTAGCGGGAACATACGAGCAGTACTTC
TRBV4-2	TRBD2	.	TRBJ2-2	CASSQRTSGANTGELFF	TGTGCCAGCAGCCAAAGAACTAGCGGGGCGAACACCGGGGAGCTGTTTTTT
TRBV2	.	.	TRBJ2-5	CASSEASKETQYF	TGTGCCAGCAGTGAAGCTAGTAAAGAGACCCAGTACTTC
TRBV29-1	.	once	TRBJ1-2	CSVESGSAGIYGYTF	TGCAGCGTTGAATCGGGATCCGCGGGGATCTATGGCTACACCTTC
TRBV12-2	.	.	TRBJ2-7	CASRRSHLGTSGRAGFYEQYF	TGTGCAAGTCGCCGCTCACATCTCGGGACTAGCGGGAGGGCCGGCTTTTACGAGCAGTACTTC
TRBV6-2/TRBV6-3	TRBD1	once	TRBJ1-1	CASSYTGTGEDTEAFF	TGTGCCAGCAGTTACACCGGCACAGGGGAGGACACTGAAGCTTTCTTT
TRBV27	TRBD1	.	TRBJ2-3	CASSLTWDRDTDTQYF	TGTGCCAGCAGTTTAACTTGGGACAGGGACACAGATACGCAGTATTTT
TRBV10-3	TRBD2	.	TRBJ2-1	CAISEGTSGRGGEQFF	TGTGCCATCAGTGAGGGGACTAGCGGGAGGGGGGGTGAGCAGTTCTTC
TRBV25-1	.	.	TRBJ2-1	CASRANEQFF	TGTGCCAGTAGAGCCAATGAGCAGTTCTTC
TRBV12-3/TRBV12-4	TRBD2	.	TRBJ2-3	CASSSSGGDTQYF	TGTGCCAGCAGTTCTAGCGGGGGAGATACGCAGTATTTT
TRBV6-1	TRBD1	.	TRBJ1-6	CASSEGQGPTSPLHF	TGTGCCAGCAGTGAAGGACAGGGACCGACTTCACCCCTCCACTTT
TRBV4-2	.	.	TRBJ2-6	CASSQDPGTGANVLTF	TGTGCCAGCAGCCAAGATCCGGGGACTGGGGCCAACGTCCTGACTTTC
TRBV19	TRBD1	.	TRBJ1-2	CASHTGGGYTF	TGTGCCAGTCATACAGGGGGTGGCTACACCTTC
TRBV5-1	.	.	TRBJ2-1	CASSLIQIYNEQFF	TGCGCCAGCAGCTTGATCCAAATCTACAATGAGCAGTTCTTC
TRBV7-9	TRBD2	.	TRBJ2-1	CASSFLAGEYNEQFF	TGTGCCAGCAGCTTCCTAGCGGGAGAGTACAATGAGCAGTTCTTC
TRBV19	TRBD1	.	TRBJ1-2	CASVDRVNGYTF	TGTGCCAGTGTGGACAGGGTAAATGGCTACACCTTC
TRBV7-9	.	.	TRBJ1-3	CASRGPLYSGNTIYF	TGTGCCAGCAGGGGGCCTCTATACTCTGGAAACACCATATATTTT
TRBV13	TRBD2	.	TRBJ2-1	CASSLARWGGSGNEQFF	TGTGCCAGCAGCCTGGCGAGGTGGGGCGGGAGTGGCAATGAGCAGTTCTTC
TRBV5-8	TRBD1	.	TRBJ1-6	CASSLGGQLNSPLHF	TGTGCCAGCAGCTTGGGGGGACAGCTTAATTCACCCCTCCACTTT